The present T cell receptor beta chain was sequenced within a study of technical replicates of blood from a handful of donors. The method was immunoSEQ multiplex PCR; TCRdb's version includes in-frame clones alone and lacks a portion of them. The sample records some 74,000 clones, 89% being singletons. The material sequenced was T cells isolated from PBMCs. The receptor was derived from a human donor in good health.

CDR3 region: CASSEGNEQFF. CDR3 DNA sequence: TGTGCCAGCAGCGAGGGTAATGAGCAGTTCTTC. The V call is TRBV27, the J call TRBJ2-1, with D possibly TRBD2 on 5 matching bases. The germline V gene encodes CDR1 MNHEY and CDR2 SMNVEV (reference sequence). V lost 6 bases, J lost 7 bases, and 7 bases lay in between. CDR3 length equals 11 residues.